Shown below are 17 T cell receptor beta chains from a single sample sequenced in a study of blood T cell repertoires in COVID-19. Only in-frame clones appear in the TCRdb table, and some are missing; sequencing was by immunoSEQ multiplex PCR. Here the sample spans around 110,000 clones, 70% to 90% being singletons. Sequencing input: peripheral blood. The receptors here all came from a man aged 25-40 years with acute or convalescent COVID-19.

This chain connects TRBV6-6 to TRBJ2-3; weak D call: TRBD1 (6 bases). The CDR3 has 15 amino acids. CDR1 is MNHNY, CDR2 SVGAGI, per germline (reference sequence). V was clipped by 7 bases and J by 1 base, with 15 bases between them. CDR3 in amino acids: CASTHRQVRTDTQYF. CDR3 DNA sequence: TGTGCCAGCACTCACCGACAGGTCCGCACAGATACGCAGTATTTT.

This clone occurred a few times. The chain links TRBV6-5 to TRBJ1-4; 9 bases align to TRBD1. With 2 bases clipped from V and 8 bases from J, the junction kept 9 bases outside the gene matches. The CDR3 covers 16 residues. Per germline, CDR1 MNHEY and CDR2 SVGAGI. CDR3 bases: TGTGCCAGCAGTTACCAAGGGACAGGGCTTGGCGAAAAACTGTTTTTT. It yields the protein CASSYQGTGLGEKLFF.

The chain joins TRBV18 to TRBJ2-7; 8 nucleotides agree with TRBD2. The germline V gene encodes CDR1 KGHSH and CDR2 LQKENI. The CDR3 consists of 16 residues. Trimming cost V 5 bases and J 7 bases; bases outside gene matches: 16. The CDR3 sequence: CASSARPGLEVGEQYV. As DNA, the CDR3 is TGTGCCAGCTCAGCGCGGCCGGGACTAGAGGTCGGTGAGCAGTACGTC.

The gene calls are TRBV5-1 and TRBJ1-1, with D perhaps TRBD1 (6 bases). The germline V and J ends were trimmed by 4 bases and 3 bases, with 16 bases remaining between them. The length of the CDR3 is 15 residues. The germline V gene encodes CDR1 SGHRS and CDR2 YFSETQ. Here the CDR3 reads CASSATQGFDTEAFF. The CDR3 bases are TGCGCCAGCAGCGCCACACAGGGTTTTGACACTGAAGCTTTCTTT.

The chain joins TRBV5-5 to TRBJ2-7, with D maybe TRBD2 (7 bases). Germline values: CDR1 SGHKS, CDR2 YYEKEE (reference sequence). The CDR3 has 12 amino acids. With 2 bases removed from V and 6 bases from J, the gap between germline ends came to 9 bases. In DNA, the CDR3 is TGTGCCAGCAGCTTAGGGGGGGGCGAGCAGTACGTC. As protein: CASSLGGGEQYV.

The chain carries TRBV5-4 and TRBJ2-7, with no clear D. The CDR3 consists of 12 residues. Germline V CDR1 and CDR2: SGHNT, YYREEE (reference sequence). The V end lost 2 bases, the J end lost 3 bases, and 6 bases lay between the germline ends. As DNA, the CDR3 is TGTGCCAGCAGCTTAGCATGCTACGAGCAGTACGTC. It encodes CASSLACYEQYV.

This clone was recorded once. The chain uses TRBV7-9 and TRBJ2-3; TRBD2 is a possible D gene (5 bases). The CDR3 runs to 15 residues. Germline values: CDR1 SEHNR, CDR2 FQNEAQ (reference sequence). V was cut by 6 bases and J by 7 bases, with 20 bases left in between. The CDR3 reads CASSANRETRNTQYF. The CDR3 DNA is TGTGCCAGCAGTGCTAACCGGGAAACAAGGAATACGCAGTATTTT.

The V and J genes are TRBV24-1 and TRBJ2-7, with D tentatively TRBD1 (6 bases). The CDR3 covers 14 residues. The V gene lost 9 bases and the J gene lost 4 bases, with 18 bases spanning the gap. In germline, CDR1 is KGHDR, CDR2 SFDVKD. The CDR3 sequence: CATLNQGRGYEQYV. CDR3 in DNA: TGTGCCACCCTAAACCAAGGTAGGGGGTACGAGCAGTACGTC.

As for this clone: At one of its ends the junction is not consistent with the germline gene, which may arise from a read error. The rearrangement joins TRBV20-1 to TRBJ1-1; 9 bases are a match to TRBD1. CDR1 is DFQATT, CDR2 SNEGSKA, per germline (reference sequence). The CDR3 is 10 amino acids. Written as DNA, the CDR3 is TGCAGTGCTACCACAGGGGGCATTATCTTT. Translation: CSATTGGIIF.

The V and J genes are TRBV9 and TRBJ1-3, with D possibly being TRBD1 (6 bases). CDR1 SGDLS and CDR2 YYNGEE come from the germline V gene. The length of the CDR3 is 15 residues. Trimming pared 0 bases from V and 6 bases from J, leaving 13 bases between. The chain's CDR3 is CASSVGDRFENTIYF. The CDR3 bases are TGTGCCAGCAGCGTAGGCGACAGGTTTGAAAACACCATATATTTT.

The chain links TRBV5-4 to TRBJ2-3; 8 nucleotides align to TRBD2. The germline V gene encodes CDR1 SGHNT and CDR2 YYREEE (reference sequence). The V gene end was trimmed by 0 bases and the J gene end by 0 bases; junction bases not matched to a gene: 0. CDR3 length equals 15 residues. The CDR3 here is CASSLASGSTDTQYF. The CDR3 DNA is TGTGCCAGCAGCTTGGCTAGCGGGAGCACAGATACGCAGTATTTT.

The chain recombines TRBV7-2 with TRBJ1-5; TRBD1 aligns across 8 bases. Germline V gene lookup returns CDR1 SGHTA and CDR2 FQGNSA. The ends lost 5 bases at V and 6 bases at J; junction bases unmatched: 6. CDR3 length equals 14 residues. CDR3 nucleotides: TGTGCCAGCAGCGCCGGGACAGGTTTTCAGCCCCAGCATTTT. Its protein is CASSAGTGFQPQHF. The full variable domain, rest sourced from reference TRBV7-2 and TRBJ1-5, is GAGVSQSPSNKVTEKGKDVELRCDPISGHTALYWYRQSLGQGLEFLIYFQGNSAPDKSGLPSDRFSAERTGGSVSTLTIQRTQQEDSAVYLCASSAGTGFQPQHFGDGTRLSIL.

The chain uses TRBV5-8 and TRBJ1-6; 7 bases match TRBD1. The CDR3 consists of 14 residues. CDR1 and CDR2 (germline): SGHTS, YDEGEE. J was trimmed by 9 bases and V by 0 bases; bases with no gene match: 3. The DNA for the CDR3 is TGTGCCAGCAGCTTGGAAGGGGGCTCTTCACCCCTCCACTTT. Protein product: CASSLEGGSSPLHF.

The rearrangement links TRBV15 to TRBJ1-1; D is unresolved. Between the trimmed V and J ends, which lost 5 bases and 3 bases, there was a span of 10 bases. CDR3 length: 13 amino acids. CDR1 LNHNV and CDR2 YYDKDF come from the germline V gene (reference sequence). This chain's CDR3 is CATSQERDTEAFF. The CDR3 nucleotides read TGTGCCACCAGCCAAGAGAGGGACACTGAAGCTTTCTTT.

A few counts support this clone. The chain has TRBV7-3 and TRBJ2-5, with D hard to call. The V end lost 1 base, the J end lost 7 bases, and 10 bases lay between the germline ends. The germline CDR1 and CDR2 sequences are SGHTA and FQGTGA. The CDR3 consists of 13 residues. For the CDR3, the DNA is TGTGCCAGCAGCTTAAACCCCACCGGGACCCAGTACTTC. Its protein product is CASSLNPTGTQYF.

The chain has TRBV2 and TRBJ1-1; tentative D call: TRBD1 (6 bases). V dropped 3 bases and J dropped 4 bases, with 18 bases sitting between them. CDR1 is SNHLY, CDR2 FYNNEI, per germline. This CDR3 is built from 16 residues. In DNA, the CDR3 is TGTGCCAGCAGTGATAGCAGGGGTAGGGGGAGCACTGAAGCTTTCTTT. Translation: CASSDSRGRGSTEAFF.

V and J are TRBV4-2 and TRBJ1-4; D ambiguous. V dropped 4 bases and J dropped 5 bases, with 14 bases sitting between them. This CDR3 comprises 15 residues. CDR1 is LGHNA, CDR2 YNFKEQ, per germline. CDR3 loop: CASSPEGSGNEKLFF. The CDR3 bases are TGTGCCAGCAGCCCTGAGGGATCGGGGAATGAAAAACTGTTTTTT.